The 6 T cell receptor beta chains in this list originate from one sample, sequenced in a study of cytomegalovirus exposure and HLA in healthy donors. Use of 60 Vbeta and 13 Jbeta primers characterized the PCR. Profiled with immunoSEQ multiplex PCR; TCRdb holds only in-frame clones, not every one. The top ten hold 8.5% to 9.5% of the sample, which has about 110,000 clones, approximately 70% seen once. The specimen was PBMCs. The origin of the receptors is a man aged 25 to 40 in good health and CMV-seropositive.

The chain links TRBV28 to TRBJ1-1; D gene uncertain. V lost 9 bases, J lost 8 bases, and 16 bases lay in between. The CDR3 covers 12 residues. CDR1 and CDR2 from the germline V gene are MDHEN and SYDVKM. The CDR3 DNA follows: TGTGCCAGTGGGCTTACCGATTCAGAAGCTTTCTTT. Protein sequence: CASGLTDSEAFF.

This clone was found a few times. V is TRBV29-1 and J is TRBJ2-7; 7 bases fit TRBD1. V lost 7 bases and J lost 4; bases outside the gene matches: 4. Germline V gene data show CDR1 as SQVTM and CDR2 as ANQGSEA. CDR3 length: 11 residues. The CDR3 spells CSAWTGYEQYV. In DNA, the CDR3 is TGCAGCGCCTGGACAGGTTACGAGCAGTACGTC.

This clone was seen only a few times. V is TRBV15 and J is TRBJ2-2; weak D call: TRBD2 (6 bases). This CDR3 is built from 15 residues. Trimming removed 5 bases at V and 6 bases at J, with 16 bases between. Germline-derived CDR1 and CDR2 are LNHNV and YYDKDF (reference sequence). In nucleotides, the CDR3 is TGTGCCACCAGCCCGGAGGGGACCCAGTCCGGGGAGCTGTTTTTT. It is translated as CATSPEGTQSGELFF. Variable domain in full (rest from reference TRBV15 and TRBJ2-2): DAMVIQNPRYQVTQFGKPVTLSCSQTLNHNVMYWYQQKSSQAPKLLFHYYDKDFNNEADTPDNFQSRRPNTSFCFLDIRSPGLGDTAMYLCATSPEGTQSGELFFGEGSRLTVL.

The rearrangement joins TRBV2 to TRBJ2-2; D gene ambiguous. Germline V gene data show CDR1 as SNHLY and CDR2 as FYNNEI. The CDR3 extends over 14 amino acids. The V gene lost 7 bases and the J gene lost 2 bases, with 11 bases spanning the gap. CDR3 residues: CASNLAVNTGELFF. CDR3 nucleotides: TGTGCCAGCAATTTGGCGGTAAACACCGGGGAGCTGTTTTTT.

The chain couples TRBV5-1 to TRBJ2-3; the D gene is possibly TRBD1 (5 bases). Germline V gives CDR1 SGHRS, CDR2 YFSETQ. There are 16 residues in the CDR3. The ends were cut back, 4 bases at V and 2 bases at J, with 17 bases in the middle. The CDR3 here is CASSQQGDSYTDTQYF. CDR3 sequence (DNA): TGCGCCAGCAGCCAACAAGGGGATAGCTACACAGATACGCAGTATTTT.

This chain links TRBV28 with TRBJ1-1; weak D call: TRBD1 (6 bases). The CDR3 is 15 amino acids. The V end lost 3 bases, the J end lost 3 bases, and 14 bases lay between the germline ends. The V gene's germline CDR1 is MDHEN and CDR2 SYDVKM. The CDR3 region has the DNA TGTGCCAGCAGTTTTATCGGCAGGGGCGACACTGAAGCTTTCTTT. This translates into CASSFIGRGDTEAFF. Full variable domain (missing parts from reference TRBV28 and TRBJ1-1): DVKVTQSSRYLVKRTGEKVFLECVQDMDHENMFWYRQDPGLGLRLIYFSYDVKMKEKGDIPEGYSVSREKKERFSLILESASTNQTSMYLCASSFIGRGDTEAFFGQGTRLTVV.